Below are 4 T cell receptor beta chains sequenced from a single sample in a study of cytomegalovirus exposure and HLA in healthy donors. Both 60 Vbeta primers and 13 Jbeta primers went into the PCR. Generated by immunoSEQ multiplex PCR, the TCRdb table keeps only in-frame clones and is missing some. The sample carries over 150,000 clones, approximately 80% recorded once. Material: PBMCs. These receptors all come from a woman aged 25 to 45 in good health and CMV-seropositive.

This sequence joins TRBV6-5 and TRBJ1-2; tentative D call: TRBD1 (5 bases). This CDR3 comprises 13 residues. The germline V and J ends were trimmed by 3 bases and 7 bases, with 12 bases remaining between them. Germline V gene sequence: CDR1 MNHEY, CDR2 SVGAGI. The CDR3 protein is CASSYRQGIGYTF. DNA of the CDR3: TGTGCCAGCAGTTATCGGCAGGGCATTGGCTACACCTTC.

The CDR3 reads CASSLGGQGVDYGYTF. The CDR3 DNA is TGTGCCAGCAGCTTAGGGGGACAGGGGGTGGACTATGGCTACACCTTC. V and J are TRBV7-2 and TRBJ1-2; TRBD1 matches 11 bases. This CDR3 contains 16 residues. The germline gives CDR1 SGHTA, CDR2 FQGNSA. V gave up 1 base and J gave up 3 bases; unmatched junction bases: 4. Using reference TRBV7-2 and TRBJ1-2 for the parts outside the CDR3, the full variable domain is GAGVSQSPSNKVTEKGKDVELRCDPISGHTALYWYRQSLGQGLEFLIYFQGNSAPDKSGLPSDRFSAERTGGSVSTLTIQRTQQEDSAVYLCASSLGGQGVDYGYTFGSGTRLTVV.

This chain connects TRBV5-1 to TRBJ2-7; TRBD1 matches 7 bases. With 4 bases clipped from V and 1 base from J, the junction kept 8 bases outside the gene matches. This CDR3 has 15 residues. Germline V lookup: CDR1 SGHRS, CDR2 YFSETQ. CDR3 in DNA: TGCGCCAGCAGCGGCTCCGGGACAGCATCCTACGAGCAGTACTTC. This gives the protein CASSGSGTASYEQYF.

The CDR3, as DNA: TGTGCCAGCAGCTTAACCGGGGACAGCCTCTACGAGCAGTACTTC. Translation gives CASSLTGDSLYEQYF. V and J are TRBV7-3 and TRBJ2-7, with 7 bases that match TRBD1. After removal of 0 bases from V and 3 bases from J, the junction contained 5 bases not matched to a gene. Germline CDR1 SGHTA, CDR2 FQGTGA. The CDR3 has 15 amino acids.